This T cell receptor (beta chain) was captured in a study of identical twins (TCRdb year 2016). Context from the whole study: To test whether fetal clonotypes persist, the study used deep sequencing on TCR alpha and beta repertoires from monozygotic twins, unrelated adults of various ages, and cord blood. To rule out contamination, replicate twin experiments were performed at different times with different library preparation protocols. Results the study describes overall, beyond this receptor: Fewer insertions were carried by abundant cord blood beta clonotypes, a similar but weaker trend appeared in young adult naive repertoires, and no such trend appeared in memory repertoires. Out-of-frame TCR alpha sequences shared between twins showed an excess of low generation-probability sequences compared with coincidental sharing between unrelated individuals. Conclusions relied on cross-sectional statistical analysis, since the same donors could not be followed over many years. The excess sharing between twins in beta out-of-frame sequences was weaker because fewer shared sequences reduced the signal-to-noise ratio. Recombination models systematically underestimated out-of-frame TCR alpha sharing in monozygotic twins but agreed with sharing between unrelated individuals. Invariant T cells such as MAIT and iNKT could partly confound zero-insertion analyses, although diverse VJ usage argued against such confounding for most clonotypes.

The germline V gene (reference sequence) sets CDR1 to LGHDT and CDR2 to YNNKEL. Trimming accounts for 0 bases at V and 7 bases at J, while the number of junction bases matched to no gene is 14. From the cysteine through the phenylalanine, the CDR3 covers 17 amino acids. Kept here is only the CDR3 DNA, which spans 51 bases and is read in frame from base 1. Every donor in the study was a healthy Caucasian. The study also sequenced three unrelated non-twin adults: a male aged 18 to 29, a male aged 50 to 60 and a female aged 50 to 60. Miltenyi CD45RO+ enrichment and human naive T-cell isolation kits were used to isolate memory (CD45RO+) and naive T cells from PBMC. There are a few counts of this clonotype. This clone's antigen is unknown. There are no base qualities to consult, and no much larger clone falls within one base. The method behind the library was 5' RACE. Data came from an Illumina HiSeq 2000. Template switching added a universal primer binding site, and the final cDNA carried a unique molecular identifier that allowed TCR cDNA molecules to be counted accurately. First-strand cDNA for TCR alpha and beta chains was synthesized from specific primers in the conserved constant-segment region. To control for contamination, every cDNA library carried two barcodes: a SMART-Mk sample barcode plus Illumina barcodes. TruSeq adapter sequences, together with Illumina sample barcodes, were added in two successive PCR steps. The TCR alpha and beta cDNA libraries were sequenced on the Illumina HiSeq platform using custom primers. In the source study's methods: Raw reads were processed with MiGEC to extract unique molecular identifiers, and MiXCR was used to determine CDR3 positions. For each individual, recombination models were inferred using an EM algorithm with the repgenHMM and IGoR tools. The analysis of shared clonotypes was done with the tcR package in R, with sharing normalized by the product of cloneset sizes. To study raw recombination free of thymic and clonal selection effects, out-of-frame nonproductive sequences were analyzed. The public reads were quality trimmed at Q25 with fastp and then assembled into clones with MiXCR by TCRdb, keeping productive beta chains. Rows with a matching CDR3 protein are joined into one entry that keeps the most common DNA and genes. Here the V and J calls rest on TCRdb's processing, not on the authors' analysis. The sample yields roughly 690,000 distinct CDR3 sequences; around 6% were counted once. The ten biggest clones cover 1.5% to 2% of the sample.

The TCR sequence derives from a young man in good health. Input material: naive T cells sorted from blood. In light of the paper, this sample's cell subset or site label describes: cells isolated with a human naive T-cell isolation kit. Recombination linked TRBV3-1 to TRBJ2-7; TRBD2 lines up with 8 middle nucleotides. Read as DNA, the sequence is TGTGCCAGCAGCCAAGACCCCCTCAGAGCGGGAGCGGGAGAGCAGTACTTC. Translated, it reads CASSQDPLRAGAGEQYF.